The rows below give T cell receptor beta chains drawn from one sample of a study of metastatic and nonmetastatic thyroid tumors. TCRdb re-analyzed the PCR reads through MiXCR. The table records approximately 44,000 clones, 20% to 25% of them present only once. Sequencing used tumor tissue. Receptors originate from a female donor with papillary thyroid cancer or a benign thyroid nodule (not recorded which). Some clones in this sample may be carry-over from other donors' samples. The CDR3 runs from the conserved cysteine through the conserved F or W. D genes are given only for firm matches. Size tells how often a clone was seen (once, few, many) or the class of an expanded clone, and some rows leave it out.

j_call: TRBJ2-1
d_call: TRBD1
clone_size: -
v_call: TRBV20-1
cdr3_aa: CSVAPGQGACNEQFF
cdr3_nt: TGCAGTGTGGCGCCGGGACAGGGGGCTTGCAATGAGCAGTTCTTC

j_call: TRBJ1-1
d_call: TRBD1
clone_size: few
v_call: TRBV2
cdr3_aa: CASSITGVNTEAFF
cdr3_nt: TGTGCCAGCAGTATAACAGGGGTAAACACTGAAGCTTTCTTT

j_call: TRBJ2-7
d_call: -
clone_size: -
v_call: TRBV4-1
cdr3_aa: CASSHPIRGEQYF
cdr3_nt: TGCGCCAGCAGCCACCCCATCAGGGGCGAGCAGTACTTC

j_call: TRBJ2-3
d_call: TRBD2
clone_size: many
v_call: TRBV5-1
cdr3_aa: CASSLVQLAGSDTQYF
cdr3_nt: TGCGCCAGCAGCTTGGTCCAACTAGCGGGGTCAGATACGCAGTATTTT

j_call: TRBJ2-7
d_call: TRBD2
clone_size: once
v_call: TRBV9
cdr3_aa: CASSPLAGGPREQYF
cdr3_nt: TGTGCCAGCAGTCCACTAGCGGGAGGGCCAAGAGAGCAGTACTTC

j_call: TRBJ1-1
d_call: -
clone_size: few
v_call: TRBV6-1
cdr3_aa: CASSDGASTEAFF
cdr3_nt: TGTGCCAGCAGTGACGGGGCTTCCACTGAAGCTTTCTTT

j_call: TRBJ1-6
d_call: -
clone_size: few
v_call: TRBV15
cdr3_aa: CATSHEYNSPLHF
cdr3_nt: TGTGCCACCAGCCATGAATATAATTCACCCCTCCACTTT

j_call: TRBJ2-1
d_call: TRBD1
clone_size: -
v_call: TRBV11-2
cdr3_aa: CASSLGTGANEQFF
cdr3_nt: TGTGCCAGCAGCTTAGGGACAGGGGCAAATGAGCAGTTCTTC

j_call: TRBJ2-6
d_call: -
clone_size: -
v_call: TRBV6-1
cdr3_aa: CASSELEETGANVLNF
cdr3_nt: TGTGCCAGCAGTGAATTAGAAGAGACTGGGGCCAACGTCCTGAATTTC

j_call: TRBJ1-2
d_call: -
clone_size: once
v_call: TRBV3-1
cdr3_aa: CASSQDGGYGYTF
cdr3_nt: TGTGCCAGCAGCCAAGATGGGGGCTATGGCTACACCTTC

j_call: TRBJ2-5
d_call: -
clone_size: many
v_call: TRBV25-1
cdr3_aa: CATRGHSETQYF
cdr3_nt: TGTGCCACCAGGGGACACAGCGAGACCCAGTACTTC

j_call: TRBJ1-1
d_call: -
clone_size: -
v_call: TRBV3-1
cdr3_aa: CASSQVGTEAFF
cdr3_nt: TGTGCCAGCAGCCAAGTGGGTACTGAAGCTTTCTTT

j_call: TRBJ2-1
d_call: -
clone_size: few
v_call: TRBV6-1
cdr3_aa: CASSEEWDSYNEQFF
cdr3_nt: TGTGCCAGCAGTGAAGAGTGGGACTCCTACAATGAGCAGTTCTTC

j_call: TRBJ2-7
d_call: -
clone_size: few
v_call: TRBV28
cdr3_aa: CASLGGTVYEQYF
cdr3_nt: TGTGCCAGTCTGGGCGGGACCGTCTACGAGCAGTACTTC

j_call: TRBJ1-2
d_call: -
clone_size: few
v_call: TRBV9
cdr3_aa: CASSVPRRGYTF
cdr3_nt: TGTGCCAGCAGCGTCCCTCGTAGGGGCTACACCTTC

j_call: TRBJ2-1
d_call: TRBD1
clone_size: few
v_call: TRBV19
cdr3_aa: CASSVRQGDEQFF
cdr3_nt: TGTGCCAGTAGTGTGAGACAGGGCGATGAGCAGTTCTTC

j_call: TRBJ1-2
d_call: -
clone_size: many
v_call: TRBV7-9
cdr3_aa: CASSLAFGRDYGYTF
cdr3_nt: TGTGCCAGCAGCTTAGCCTTCGGCAGGGACTATGGCTACACCTTC

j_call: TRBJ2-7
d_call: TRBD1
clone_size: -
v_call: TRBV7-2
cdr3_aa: CASSLTGVSYEQYF
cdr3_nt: TGTGCCAGCAGCTTAACAGGGGTCTCCTACGAGCAGTACTTC

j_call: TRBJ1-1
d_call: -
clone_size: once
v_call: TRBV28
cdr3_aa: CAILPTAMNTEAFF
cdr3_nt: TGTGCCATCCTCCCTACAGCCATGAACACTGAAGCTTTCTTT

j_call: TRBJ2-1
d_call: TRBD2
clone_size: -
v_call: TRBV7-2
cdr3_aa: CASSLASSSGMREQFF
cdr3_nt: TGTGCCAGCAGCTTAGCGTCGTCTAGCGGTATGCGTGAGCAGTTCTTC

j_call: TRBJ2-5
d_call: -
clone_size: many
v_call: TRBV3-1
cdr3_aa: CASSPPGLEETQYF
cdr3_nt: TGTGCCAGCAGCCCCCCCGGACTCGAAGAGACCCAGTACTTC

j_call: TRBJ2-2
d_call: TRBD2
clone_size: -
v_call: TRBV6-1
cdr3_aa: CASSAGTSADGELFF
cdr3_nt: TGTGCCAGCAGCGCCGGGACTAGCGCGGACGGGGAGCTGTTTTTT

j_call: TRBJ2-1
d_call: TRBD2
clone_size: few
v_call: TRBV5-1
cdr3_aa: CASSWNPGLAGEGRFF
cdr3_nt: TGCGCCAGCAGCTGGAATCCGGGACTAGCGGGAGAGGGAAGGTTCTTC

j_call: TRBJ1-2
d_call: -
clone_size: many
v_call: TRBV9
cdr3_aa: CASSANGRQGYTF
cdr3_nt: TGTGCCAGCAGCGCGAATGGGCGTCAAGGCTACACCTTC

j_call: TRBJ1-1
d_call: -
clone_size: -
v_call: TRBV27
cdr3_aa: CASSFLYNTEAFF
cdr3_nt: TGTGCCAGCAGTTTTTTGTACAACACTGAAGCTTTCTTT

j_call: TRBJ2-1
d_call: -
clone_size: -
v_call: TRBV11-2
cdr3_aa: CASSLTWGTGVNEQFF
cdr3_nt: TGTGCCAGCAGCCTAACTTGGGGCACGGGGGTGAATGAGCAGTTCTTC

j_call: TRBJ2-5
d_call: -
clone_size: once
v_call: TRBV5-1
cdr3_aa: CASSLIPQGETQYF
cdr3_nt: TGCGCCAGCAGCTTGATTCCTCAGGGGGAGACCCAGTACTTC

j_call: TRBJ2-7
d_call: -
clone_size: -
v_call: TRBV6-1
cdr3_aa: CASSFPGYEQYF
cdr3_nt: TGTGCCAGCAGCTTCCCTGGTTACGAGCAGTACTTC

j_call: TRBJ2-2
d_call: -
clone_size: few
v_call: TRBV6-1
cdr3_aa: CASSFRTIKTGQLFF
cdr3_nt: TGTGCCAGCAGTTTTAGGACTATTAAGACCGGGCAGCTGTTTTTT

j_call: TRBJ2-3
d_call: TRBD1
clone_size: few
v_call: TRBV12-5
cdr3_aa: CASGLGTGVADTQYF
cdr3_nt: TGTGCTAGTGGTTTGGGGACAGGTGTTGCAGATACGCAGTATTTT

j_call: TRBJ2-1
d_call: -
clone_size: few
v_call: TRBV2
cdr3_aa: CASSGQGRNEQFF
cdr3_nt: TGTGCCAGCAGTGGCCAGGGTCGGAATGAGCAGTTCTTC

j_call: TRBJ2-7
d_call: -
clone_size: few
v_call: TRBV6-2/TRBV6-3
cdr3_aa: CASSYATWGPYEQYF
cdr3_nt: TGTGCCAGCAGTTACGCGACATGGGGTCCCTACGAGCAGTACTTC

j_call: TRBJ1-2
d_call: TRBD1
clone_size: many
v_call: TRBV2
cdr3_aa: CASSGDRAPNYGYTF
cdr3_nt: TGTGCCAGCAGTGGGGACAGGGCCCCTAACTATGGCTACACCTTC

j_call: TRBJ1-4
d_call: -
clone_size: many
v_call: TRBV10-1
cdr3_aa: CASSSRGAEKLFF
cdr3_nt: TGCGCCAGCAGTTCAAGAGGAGCTGAAAAACTGTTTTTT

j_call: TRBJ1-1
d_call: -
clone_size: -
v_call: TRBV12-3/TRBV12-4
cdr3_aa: CASSFGPLRRKNTEAFF
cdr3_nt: TGTGCCAGCAGTTTCGGTCCGTTGCGGAGGAAGAACACTGAAGCTTTCTTT

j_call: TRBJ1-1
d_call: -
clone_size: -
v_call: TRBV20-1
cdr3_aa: CSASRGNLNTEVFF
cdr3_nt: TGCAGTGCTAGTAGGGGGAACTTGAACACTGAAGTTTTCTTT

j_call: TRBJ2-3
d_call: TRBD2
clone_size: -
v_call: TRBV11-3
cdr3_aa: CASSPKLAGGNTQYF
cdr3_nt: TGTGCCAGCAGCCCCAAGCTAGCGGGAGGGAATACGCAGTATTTT

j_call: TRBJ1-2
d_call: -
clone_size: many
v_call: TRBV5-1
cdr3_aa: CASSLVGQPNYGYTF
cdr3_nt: TGCGCCAGCAGCTTGGTCGGACAGCCTAACTATGGCTACACCTTC

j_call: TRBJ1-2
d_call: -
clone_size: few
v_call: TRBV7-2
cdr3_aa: CASSLGPGPYGYTF
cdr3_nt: TGTGCCAGCAGCTTAGGTCCGGGGCCCTATGGCTACACCTTC

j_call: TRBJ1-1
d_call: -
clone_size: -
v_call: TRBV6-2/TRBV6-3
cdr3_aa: CASRPGTTEAFF
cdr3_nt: TGTGCCAGCAGGCCCGGAACCACTGAAGCTTTCTTT

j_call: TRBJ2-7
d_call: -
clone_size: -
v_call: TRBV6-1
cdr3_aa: CASTKQGHEQYF
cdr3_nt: TGTGCCAGCACCAAACAGGGCCACGAGCAGTACTTC

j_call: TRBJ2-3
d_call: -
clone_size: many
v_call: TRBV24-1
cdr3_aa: CATSKEDTSTDTQYF
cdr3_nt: TGTGCCACCAGTAAGGAGGACACTAGCACAGATACGCAGTATTTT

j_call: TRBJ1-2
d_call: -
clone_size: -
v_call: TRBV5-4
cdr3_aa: CASSAGQNYGYTF
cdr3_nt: TGTGCCAGCAGCGCGGGACAAAACTATGGCTACACCTTC